One and the same sample provided the 27 T cell receptor beta chains below, sequenced in a study of cytomegalovirus exposure and HLA in healthy donors. The PCR made use of 60 Vbeta and 13 Jbeta primers. Profiling relied on immunoSEQ multiplex PCR, and the TCRdb table lists in-frame clones only, not all of them. Of some 130,000 clones listed, 75% to 90% were seen once; the top ten hold around 3.3%. What was sequenced was PBMCs. The receptors originated from a male donor in good health and CMV-seronegative.

This clone was counted at least ten times. The genes are TRBV4-1 and TRBJ2-5, with D possibly TRBD2 on 6 matching bases. Trimming shortened V by 5 bases and J by 0 bases, and 16 bases separated the two germline ends. The CDR3 covers 16 residues. Germline-derived CDR1 and CDR2 are MGHRA and YSYEKL. CDR3 residues: CASSGVGGTHQETQYF. In nucleotides, the CDR3 is TGCGCCAGCAGCGGGGTTGGGGGGACCCACCAAGAGACCCAGTACTTC.

This clone occurred once. The rearrangement links TRBV5-1 to TRBJ1-4; no definite D call. V shed 1 base and J shed 0 bases, with 10 bases lying between them. Germline V gene data show CDR1 as SGHRS and CDR2 as YFSETQ. The CDR3 is made up of 16 amino acids. In DNA form, the CDR3 reads TGCGCCAGCAGCTTGTACGGCCAGGCAACTAATGAAAAACTGTTTTTT. Translating gives CASSLYGQATNEKLFF.

This rearrangement joins TRBV11-2 to TRBJ2-1; 10 nucleotides agree with TRBD2. V dropped 5 bases and J dropped 5; count of bases not matched to a gene: 6. This CDR3 region has 15 residues. Germline CDR1 SGHAT, CDR2 FQNNGV. This CDR3 reads CASSPLAGENNEQFF. CDR3 nucleotides: TGTGCCAGCAGCCCGCTAGCGGGGGAGAACAATGAGCAGTTCTTC.

The V gene is TRBV10-3, the J gene TRBJ2-7, with D tentatively TRBD2 (5 bases). Germline lookup yields CDR1 ENHRY and CDR2 SYGVKD. The CDR3 totals 14 residues. V was trimmed by 10 bases and J by 0 bases, leaving 16 bases between them. This CDR3 is CATSGLPSSYEQYF. For the CDR3, the DNA is TGTGCCACTTCCGGACTTCCCTCCTCCTACGAGCAGTACTTC.

The table lists this clone with a count of one. The chain is built from TRBV7-9 and TRBJ2-5; TRBD1 aligns across 9 bases. The J call may be in error: the DNA end matches TRBJ2-7 better. The CDR3 has 15 amino acids. Germline V gene lookup returns CDR1 SEHNR and CDR2 FQNEAQ (reference sequence). For the CDR3, the DNA is TGTGCCAGCAGCACCAGCGGGACAGGGCATATCGAGCAGTACTTC. This gives the protein CASSTSGTGHIEQYF.

This chain connects TRBV10-1 to TRBJ1-6; TRBD1 agrees at 9 bases. CDR1 and CDR2 (germline): WNHNN, SYGVQD (reference sequence). The CDR3 contains 19 residues. J gave up 0 bases and V 2 bases, and 8 bases lay outside the gene matches. CDR3 nucleotide sequence: TGCGCCAGCAGTGAGAAGGGGGGACAGGGAGTCTCCTATAATTCACCCCTCCACTTT. As protein: CASSEKGGQGVSYNSPLHF.

DNA of the CDR3: TGCGCCAGCAGCCTGCAGGGGGCAGGTGGAGATACGCAGTATTTT. Encoded protein: CASSLQGAGGDTQYF. The genes are TRBV4-3 and TRBJ2-3, with 8 positions matching TRBD1. There are 15 residues in the CDR3. V lost 4 bases to trimming and J lost 5 bases; unmatched junction nucleotides: 8. CDR1 LGHNA and CDR2 YSLEER come from the germline V gene.

This chain connects TRBV9 to TRBJ2-3, with unresolved D. V was cut by 0 bases and J by 0 bases, with 5 bases left in between. The germline V gene has CDR1 SGDLS and CDR2 YYNGEE. This CDR3 has 14 residues. CDR3 loop: CASSVGPSTDTQYF. As DNA, the CDR3 is TGTGCCAGCAGCGTAGGGCCAAGCACAGATACGCAGTATTTT. Looking up the rest from reference TRBV9 and TRBJ2-3 gives the full variable domain: DSGVTQTPKHLITATGQRVTLRCSPRSGDLSVYWYQQSLDQGLQFLIQYYNGEERAKGNILERFSAQQFPDLHSELNLSSLELGDSALYFCASSVGPSTDTQYFGPGTRLTVL.

On this clone itself: One end of the junction is discordant with germline, which a read error may explain. This sequence joins TRBV7-9 and TRBJ1-1; D is ambiguous. CDR1 and CDR2 (germline): SEHNR, FQNEAQ (reference sequence). This CDR3 is built from 12 residues. The DNA for the CDR3 is TGTTCCAGCAGCCTCCAGGCCACTGAAGCTTTCTTT. This codes for CSSSLQATEAFF.

This clone was recorded once. The chain joins TRBV10-1 to TRBJ2-1; 8 nucleotides line up with TRBD2. CDR3 size: 15 residues. The germline CDR1 and CDR2 sequences are WNHNN and SYGVQD (reference sequence). V was pared by 3 bases and J by 0 bases, with 1 base of the junction left unmatched. CDR3 loop: CASSDGTSSYNEQFF. Written as DNA, the CDR3 is TGCGCCAGCAGTGACGGGACTAGCTCCTACAATGAGCAGTTCTTC.

The chain couples TRBV7-2 to TRBJ2-1, with 10 bases identical to TRBD1. Trimming removed 6 bases from V and 7 bases from J; junction bases left unmatched: 15. The CDR3 contains 17 residues. Germline loops: CDR1 SGHTA, CDR2 FQGNSA. Here the CDR3 DNA reads TGTGCCAGCAGTCAATCCTTTGGGGACAGGGGACGAAATGAGCAGTTCTTC. It is translated as CASSQSFGDRGRNEQFF.

The chain carries TRBV9 and TRBJ2-7; D unresolved. The CDR3 is made up of 14 amino acids. Germline lookup yields CDR1 SGDLS and CDR2 YYNGEE. V was cut by 4 bases and J by 5 bases, with 16 bases left in between. The chain's CDR3 is CASSPGSRLDEQYF. The CDR3 coding sequence is TGTGCCAGCAGCCCCGGAAGCAGGCTGGACGAGCAGTACTTC.

J is TRBJ1-5 and V is TRBV10-1, with a weak D call TRBD1 (5 bases). CDR1 and CDR2 from the germline V gene are WNHNN and SYGVQD (reference sequence). The CDR3 is made up of 12 amino acids. The V gene lost 3 bases and the J gene lost 9 bases, with 9 bases spanning the gap. CDR3 in amino acids: CASSDPGGPQHF. The CDR3 region has the DNA TGCGCCAGCAGTGACCCCGGGGGGCCCCAGCATTTT.

The sample holds one count of this clone. The chain carries TRBV6-5 and TRBJ2-1, with D possibly TRBD2 on 6 matching bases. CDR1 is MNHEY, CDR2 SVGAGI, per germline. The CDR3 has 15 residues. The germline V and J ends were trimmed by 5 bases and 0 bases, with 11 bases remaining between them. The CDR3 loop is CASSAGRNSYNEQFF. The CDR3 DNA reads TGTGCCAGCAGTGCGGGACGGAACTCCTACAATGAGCAGTTCTTC.

This chain connects TRBV5-1 to TRBJ1-1; 8 nucleotides line up with TRBD1. The CDR3 length is 16 residues. Unmatched junction bases numbered 8, after V lost 3 bases and J lost 1 base. The germline gives CDR1 SGHRS, CDR2 YFSETQ. As DNA, the CDR3 is TGCGCCAGCAGCTCGGACAGGGAACTAACGAACACTGAAGCTTTCTTT. This encodes CASSSDRELTNTEAFF.

This chain uses TRBV6-5 with TRBJ1-2; possible D gene TRBD1, 5 bases. This CDR3 has 14 amino acids. Germline V lookup: CDR1 MNHEY, CDR2 SVGAGI. Trimming removed 6 bases from V and 0 bases from J, with 11 bases in between. CDR3: CASRKTEPNYGYTF. Written as DNA, the CDR3 is TGTGCCAGCAGGAAGACAGAGCCTAACTATGGCTACACCTTC.

The V gene is TRBV2, the J gene TRBJ2-7, with D perhaps TRBD2 (5 bases). CDR3 length: 13 residues. In germline, CDR1 is SNHLY, CDR2 FYNNEI. V was cut by 7 bases and J by 0 bases, with 10 bases left in between. CDR3 bases: TGTGCCAGCACCGGGGTGGCCTCCTACGAGCAGTACTTC. It encodes CASTGVASYEQYF. Combining the CDR3 with reference TRBV2 and TRBJ2-7 gives the whole variable domain EPEVTQTPSHQVTQMGQEVILRCVPISNHLYFYWYRQILGQKVEFLVSFYNNEISEKSEIFDDQFSVERPDGSNFTLKIRSTKLEDSAMYFCASTGVASYEQYFGPGTRLTVT.

The V gene is TRBV5-4, the J gene TRBJ1-3; D uncertain. Germline CDR1 SGHNT, CDR2 YYREEE (reference sequence). V lost 3 bases and J 4 bases, leaving 11 bases between the germline ends. CDR3 size: 14 residues. Here the CDR3 DNA reads TGTGCCAGCAGCTCGGGCGGGGTAGGAAACACCATATATTTT. Protein product: CASSSGGVGNTIYF.

The J gene is TRBJ1-1, the V gene TRBV29-1; D unresolved. Germline assignment: CDR1 SQVTM and CDR2 ANQGSEA. The CDR3 loop spans 12 amino acids. With 3 bases removed from V and 4 bases from J, the gap between germline ends came to 9 bases. CDR3 sequence (DNA): TGCAGCGTTGAGGTTCTAGGCACTGAAGCTTTCTTT. It encodes CSVEVLGTEAFF.

J is TRBJ1-2 and V is TRBV4-3, with 7 bases identical to TRBD1. Germline assignment: CDR1 LGHNA and CDR2 YSLEER. The CDR3 covers 13 residues. V was clipped by 6 bases and J by 7 bases; unmatched bases: 8. In nucleotides, the CDR3 is TGCGCCAGCAGTCAGACAGGGATCTTTGGCTACACCTTC. It specifies CASSQTGIFGYTF.

V is TRBV19 and J is TRBJ2-7; 9 nucleotides line up with TRBD1. This CDR3 comprises 15 residues. Germline trimming cut 4 bases from V and 6 bases from J; bases unmatched to any gene: 10. Per germline, CDR1 LNHDA and CDR2 SQIVND (reference sequence). CDR3 nucleotides: TGTGCCAGTAGTACGACCGGGACAGGGTTAGGCGAGCAGTACTTC. It codes for CASSTTGTGLGEQYF.

The chain couples TRBV15 to TRBJ2-3, with 7 bases lining up with TRBD2. The CDR3 has 15 residues. V lost 0 bases and J lost 6; bases outside the gene matches: 6. Germline loops: CDR1 LNHNV, CDR2 YYDKDF (reference sequence). As DNA, the CDR3 is TGTGCCACCAGCAGAGAGTGGGACTATAGGGATACGCAGTATTTT. It is translated as CATSREWDYRDTQYF.

The chain recombines TRBV10-1 with TRBJ1-2, with D hard to call. The CDR3 runs 13 residues. Between the trimmed V and J ends, which lost 0 bases and 2 bases, there was a span of 4 bases. The germline gives CDR1 WNHNN, CDR2 SYGVQD (reference sequence). In DNA form, the CDR3 reads TGCGCCAGCAGTGAGTCGGGCAACTATGGCTACACCTTC. Encoded protein: CASSESGNYGYTF.

V gene TRBV5-8 combines with J gene TRBJ1-2; D is unclear. Germline V gives CDR1 SGHTS, CDR2 YDEGEE. This CDR3 spans 15 amino acids. V was pared by 4 bases and J by 4 bases, with 17 bases between. The CDR3 reads CASSPRVVRTYGYTF. CDR3 in DNA: TGTGCCAGCAGCCCCCGGGTCGTGAGAACCTATGGCTACACCTTC.

This clone was detected a few times. The V gene is TRBV28, the J gene TRBJ1-5, with 9 bases lining up with TRBD1. The germline V gene has CDR1 MDHEN and CDR2 SYDVKM. The length of the CDR3 is 15 residues. V dropped 6 bases and J dropped 2; count of bases not matched to a gene: 5. The CDR3 DNA reads TGTGCCAGCAGATTACAGGGGGCGGGCAATCAGCCCCAGCATTTT. Protein: CASRLQGAGNQPQHF. The full variable domain, its missing parts supplied by reference TRBV28 and TRBJ1-5, is DVKVTQSSRYLVKRTGEKVFLECVQDMDHENMFWYRQDPGLGLRLIYFSYDVKMKEKGDIPEGYSVSREKKERFSLILESASTNQTSMYLCASRLQGAGNQPQHFGDGTRLSIL.

The chain combines TRBV19 with TRBJ2-7; 8 bases are a match to TRBD2. The CDR3 has 14 amino acids. J gave up 3 bases and V 4 bases, and 5 bases lay outside the gene matches. The germline CDR1 and CDR2 sequences are LNHDA and SQIVND (reference sequence). CDR3 amino acids: CASSTSGGIYEQYF. As DNA, the CDR3 is TGTGCCAGTAGTACATCGGGGGGGATCTACGAGCAGTACTTC.

This clone was seen a handful of times. This chain connects TRBV6-1 to TRBJ1-2; the D is unclear. Trimming pared 6 bases from V and 4 bases from J, leaving 12 bases between. Germline V gene sequence: CDR1 MNHNS, CDR2 SASEGT. The CDR3 covers 13 residues. The CDR3 coding sequence is TGTGCCAGCAGCGAGGCGGGCACCTATGGCTACACCTTC. Its translation is CASSEAGTYGYTF.